The text below deals with one T cell receptor (beta chain). Its specificity is not known. The sample belongs to a study of blood T cells in healthy people across ages. Study findings and constraints: Naive CD4+ cells and diversity were both higher in long-lived donors than in aged donors. TCR beta diversity per million T cells fell roughly linearly with age.

For the second PCR, which ran for about 6 to 11 cycles, a sample-barcoded 5' primer and a J-beta primer mix were used. A minimum of 3 million CDR3-containing paired-end reads was obtained for each sample. TCRdb redid the calling of the 5' RACE reads with MiXCR, one entry per CDR3 protein. Of approximately 1.5 million distinct CDR3 sequences listed, roughly 32% are singletons. V shed 4 bases and J shed 4 bases, with 16 bases lying between them. The CDR3 extends over 15 amino acids. Germline V CDR1 and CDR2: MGHRA, YSYEKL. The sequence derives from a woman aged 25 to 39 in good health. The material sequenced was blood. The V gene is TRBV4-1, the J gene TRBJ2-5; perhaps TRBD2 as D (7 bases). CDR3 DNA: TGCGCCAGCAGCCGATCAGGGGCGGGGGTAGAGACCCAGTACTTC. This translates into CASSRSGAGVETQYF.